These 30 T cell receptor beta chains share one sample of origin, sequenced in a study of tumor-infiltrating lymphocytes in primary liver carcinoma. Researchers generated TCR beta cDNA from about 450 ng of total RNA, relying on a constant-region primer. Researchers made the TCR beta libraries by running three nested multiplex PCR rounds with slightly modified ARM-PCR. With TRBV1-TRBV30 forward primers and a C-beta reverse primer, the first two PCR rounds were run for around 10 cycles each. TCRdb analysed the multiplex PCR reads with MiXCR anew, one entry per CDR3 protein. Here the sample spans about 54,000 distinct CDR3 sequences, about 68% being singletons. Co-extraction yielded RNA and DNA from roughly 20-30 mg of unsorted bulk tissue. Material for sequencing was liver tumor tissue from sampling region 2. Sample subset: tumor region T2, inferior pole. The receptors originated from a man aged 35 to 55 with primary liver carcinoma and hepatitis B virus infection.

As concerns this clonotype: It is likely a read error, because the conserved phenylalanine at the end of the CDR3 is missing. The CDR3 protein is CASSRDHAPDFQETQYV. CDR3 DNA sequence: TGTGCCAGCAGCCGAGACCACGCCCCGGACTTCCAAGAGACCCAGTACGTC. V gene TRBV14 combines with J gene TRBJ2-5, with a weak D call TRBD2 (5 bases). This CDR3 region has 17 residues. The V and J ends lost 4 bases and 1 base respectively, with 19 bases between them. CDR1 is SGHDN and CDR2 is FVKESK in the germline V gene.

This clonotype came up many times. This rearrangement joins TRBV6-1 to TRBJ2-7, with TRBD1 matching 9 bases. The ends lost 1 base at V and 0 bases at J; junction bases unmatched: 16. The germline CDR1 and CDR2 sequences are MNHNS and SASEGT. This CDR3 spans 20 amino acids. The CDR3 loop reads CASSEGVPGQGGWSSYEQYF. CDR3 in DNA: TGTGCCAGCAGTGAAGGGGTTCCGGGACAGGGAGGATGGAGCTCCTACGAGCAGTACTTC.

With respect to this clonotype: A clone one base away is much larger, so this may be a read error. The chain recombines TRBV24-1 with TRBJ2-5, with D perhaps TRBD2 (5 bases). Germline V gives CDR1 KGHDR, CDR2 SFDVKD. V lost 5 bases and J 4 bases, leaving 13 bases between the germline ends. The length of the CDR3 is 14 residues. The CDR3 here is CATSGPGLGETQYF. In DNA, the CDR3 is TGTGCCACCAGTGGTCCCGGACTGGGAGAGACCCAGTACTTC.

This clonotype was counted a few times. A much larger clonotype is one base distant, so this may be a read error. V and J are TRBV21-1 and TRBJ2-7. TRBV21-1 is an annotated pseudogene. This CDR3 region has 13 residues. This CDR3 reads CASKTGRPYEQHF. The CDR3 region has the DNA TGTGCCAGCAAAACGGGGAGACCCTACGAGCAGCACTTC.

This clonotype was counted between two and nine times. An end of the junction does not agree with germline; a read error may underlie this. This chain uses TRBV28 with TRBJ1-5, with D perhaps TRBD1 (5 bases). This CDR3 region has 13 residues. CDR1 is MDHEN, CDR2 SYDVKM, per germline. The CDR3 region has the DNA TGTGCCAGCAGATCCGACAGCAATCAGCCCCGGCATTTT. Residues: CASRSDSNQPRHF.

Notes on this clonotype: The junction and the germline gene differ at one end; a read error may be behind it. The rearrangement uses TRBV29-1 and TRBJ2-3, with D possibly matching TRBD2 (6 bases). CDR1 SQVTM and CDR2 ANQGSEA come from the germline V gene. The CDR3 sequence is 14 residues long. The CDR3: CCVSGEPVGDTRYF. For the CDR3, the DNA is TGCTGCGTTTCGGGAGAGCCGGTGGGAGATACGCGGTATTTT.

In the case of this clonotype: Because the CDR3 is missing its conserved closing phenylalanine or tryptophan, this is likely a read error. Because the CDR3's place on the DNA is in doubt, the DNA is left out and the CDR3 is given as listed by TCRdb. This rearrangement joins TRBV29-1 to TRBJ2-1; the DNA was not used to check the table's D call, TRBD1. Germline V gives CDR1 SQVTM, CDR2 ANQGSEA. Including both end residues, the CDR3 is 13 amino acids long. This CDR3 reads CSVAGTTYNEQLI.

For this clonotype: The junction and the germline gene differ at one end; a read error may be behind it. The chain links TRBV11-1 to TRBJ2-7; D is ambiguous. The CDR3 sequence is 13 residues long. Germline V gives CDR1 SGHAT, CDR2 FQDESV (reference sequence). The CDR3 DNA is TGTGCCGGCAGCTTACTCGGACCCTACGAGCTATACTTC. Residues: CAGSLLGPYELYF.

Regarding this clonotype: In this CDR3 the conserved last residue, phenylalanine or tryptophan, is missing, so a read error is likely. The CDR3 sequence is CATSFGGTGLGYEQYL. CDR3 DNA sequence: TGTGCCACCAGCTTCGGCGGAACGGGACTCGGCTACGAGCAGTACTTA. The chain uses TRBV5-6 and TRBJ2-7, with D possibly TRBD2 on 6 matching bases. In germline, CDR1 is SGHDT, CDR2 YYEEEE. This CDR3 is 16 amino acids long.

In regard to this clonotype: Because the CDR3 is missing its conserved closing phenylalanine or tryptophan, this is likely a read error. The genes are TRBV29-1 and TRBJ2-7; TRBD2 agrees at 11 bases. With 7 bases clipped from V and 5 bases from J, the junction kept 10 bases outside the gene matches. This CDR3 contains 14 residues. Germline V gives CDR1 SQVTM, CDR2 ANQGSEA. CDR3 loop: CSAASTSGEDEQYL. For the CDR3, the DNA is TGCAGCGCTGCCTCGACTAGCGGGGAAGACGAGCAGTACCTC.

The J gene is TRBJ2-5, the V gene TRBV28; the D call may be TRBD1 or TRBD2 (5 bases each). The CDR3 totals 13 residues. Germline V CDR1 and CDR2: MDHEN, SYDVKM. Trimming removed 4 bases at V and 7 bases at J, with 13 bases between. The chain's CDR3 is CASSSGTTWTQYF. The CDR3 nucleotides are TGTGCCAGCAGTTCCGGGACGACATGGACCCAGTACTTC.

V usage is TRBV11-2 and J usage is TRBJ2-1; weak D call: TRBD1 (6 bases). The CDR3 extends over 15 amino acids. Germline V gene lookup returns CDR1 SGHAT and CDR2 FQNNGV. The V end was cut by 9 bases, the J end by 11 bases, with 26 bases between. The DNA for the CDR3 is TGTGCCAGTGTAGTAGGGGACCTCCGGGGACATAAGCAGTTCTTC. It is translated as CASVVGDLRGHKQFF.

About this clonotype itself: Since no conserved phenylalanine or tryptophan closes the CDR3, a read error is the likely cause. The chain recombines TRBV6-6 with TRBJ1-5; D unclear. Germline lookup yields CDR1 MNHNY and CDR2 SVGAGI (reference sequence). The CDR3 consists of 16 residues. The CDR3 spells CASGYRVEYSNQPQHY. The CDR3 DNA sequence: TGTGCTAGCGGTTACCGAGTAGAATATAGCAATCAGCCCCAGCATTAT.

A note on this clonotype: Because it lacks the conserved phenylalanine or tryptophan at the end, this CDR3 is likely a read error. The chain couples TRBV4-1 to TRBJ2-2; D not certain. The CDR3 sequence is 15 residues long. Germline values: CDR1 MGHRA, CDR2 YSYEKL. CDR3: CTSSQSSGNTGELFS. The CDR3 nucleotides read TGCACCAGCAGCCAATCTAGTGGGAACACCGGGGAGCTGTTTTCT.

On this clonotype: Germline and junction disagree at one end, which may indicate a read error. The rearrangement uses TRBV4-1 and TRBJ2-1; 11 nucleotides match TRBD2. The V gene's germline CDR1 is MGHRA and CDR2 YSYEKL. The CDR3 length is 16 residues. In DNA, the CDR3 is TGCGCCAGCAACGAATCCGGGACTAGCGGTGACAATGAGCAGCTATTC. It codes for CASNESGTSGDNEQLF.

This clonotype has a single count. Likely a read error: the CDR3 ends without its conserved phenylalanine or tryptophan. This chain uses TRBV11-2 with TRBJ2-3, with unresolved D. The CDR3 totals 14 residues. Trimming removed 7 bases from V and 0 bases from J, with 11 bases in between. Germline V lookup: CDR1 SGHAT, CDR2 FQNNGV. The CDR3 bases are TGTGCCAGCATCTTTCGGAACAGCACAGATACGCAGTATCTT. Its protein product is CASIFRNSTDTQYL.

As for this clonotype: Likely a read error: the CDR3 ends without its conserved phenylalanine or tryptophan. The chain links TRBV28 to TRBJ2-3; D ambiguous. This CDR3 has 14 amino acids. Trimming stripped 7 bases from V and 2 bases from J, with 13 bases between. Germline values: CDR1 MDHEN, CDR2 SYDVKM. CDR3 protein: CASKATAFTDTQYS. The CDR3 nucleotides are TGTGCCAGCAAGGCGACGGCTTTCACAGATACGCAGTATTCT.

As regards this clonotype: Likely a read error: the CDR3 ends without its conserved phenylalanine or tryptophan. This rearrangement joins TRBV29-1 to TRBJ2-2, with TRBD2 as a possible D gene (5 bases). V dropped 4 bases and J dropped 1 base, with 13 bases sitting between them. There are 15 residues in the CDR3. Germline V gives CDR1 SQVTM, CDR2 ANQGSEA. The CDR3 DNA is TGCAGCGTTGGGCGAGCGGCACTGAACACCGGGGAGCTGTTTACT. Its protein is CSVGRAALNTGELFT.

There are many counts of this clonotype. For the CDR3, the DNA is TGCGCCAGCAGCGAGGGACCCTCGGGGATTCAGTACTTC. The encoded protein is CASSEGPSGIQYF. This chain uses TRBV4-1 with TRBJ2-4; the D gene could be TRBD1 or TRBD2 (5 bases each). The V gene's germline CDR1 is MGHRA and CDR2 YSYEKL. This CDR3 contains 13 residues. The V end lost 5 bases, the J end lost 10 bases, and 15 bases lay between the germline ends.

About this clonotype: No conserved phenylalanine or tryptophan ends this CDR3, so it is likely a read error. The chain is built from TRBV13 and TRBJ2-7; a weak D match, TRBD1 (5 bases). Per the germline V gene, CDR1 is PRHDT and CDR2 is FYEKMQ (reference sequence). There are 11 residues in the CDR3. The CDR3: CASSLGQGQYS. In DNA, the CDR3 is TGTGCTAGCAGCTTAGGCCAGGGGCAGTACTCC.

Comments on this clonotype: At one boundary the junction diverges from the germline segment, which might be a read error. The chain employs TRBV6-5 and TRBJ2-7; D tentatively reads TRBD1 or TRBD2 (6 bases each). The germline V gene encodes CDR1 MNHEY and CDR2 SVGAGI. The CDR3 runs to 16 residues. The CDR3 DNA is TGTGCCAGCAGTCACTCTAGGGGGGTTCCGGCCTACGAGCAATACTTC. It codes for CASSHSRGVPAYEQYF.

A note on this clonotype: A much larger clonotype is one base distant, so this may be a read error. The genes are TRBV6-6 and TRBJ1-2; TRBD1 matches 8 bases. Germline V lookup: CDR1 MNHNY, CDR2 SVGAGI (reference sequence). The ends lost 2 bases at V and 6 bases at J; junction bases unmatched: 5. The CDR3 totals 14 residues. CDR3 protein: CASSYELQGDGYTF. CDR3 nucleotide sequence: TGTGCCAGCAGTTACGAATTACAGGGGGATGGCTACACCTTC.

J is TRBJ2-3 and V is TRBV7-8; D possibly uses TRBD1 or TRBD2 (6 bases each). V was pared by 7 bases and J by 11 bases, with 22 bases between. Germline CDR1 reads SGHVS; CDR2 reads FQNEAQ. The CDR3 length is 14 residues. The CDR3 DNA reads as TGTGCCAGCATGGACAGAACTAGCACAGAAATGCAGTATTTT. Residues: CASMDRTSTEMQYF.

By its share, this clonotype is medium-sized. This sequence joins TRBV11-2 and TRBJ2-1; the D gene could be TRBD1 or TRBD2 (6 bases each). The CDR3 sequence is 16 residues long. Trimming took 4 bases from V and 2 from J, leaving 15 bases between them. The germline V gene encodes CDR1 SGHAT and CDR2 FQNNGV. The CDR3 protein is CASSSPGGGPYNEQFF. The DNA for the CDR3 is TGTGCCAGCAGCTCGCCCGGTGGGGGGCCCTACAATGAGCAGTTCTTC.

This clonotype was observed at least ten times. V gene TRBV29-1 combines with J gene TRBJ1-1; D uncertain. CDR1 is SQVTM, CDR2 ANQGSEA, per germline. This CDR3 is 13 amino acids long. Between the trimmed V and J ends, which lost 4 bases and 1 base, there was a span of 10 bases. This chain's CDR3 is CSVVHSSNTEAFF. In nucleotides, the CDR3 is TGCAGCGTTGTGCACAGTTCGAACACTGAAGCTTTCTTT.

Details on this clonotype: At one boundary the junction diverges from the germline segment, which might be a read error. Written as DNA, the CDR3 is TGCGGCGTTACAGCAGGGGGCAGCCCCTACGAGCAGTACTTC. Amino acids: CGVTAGGSPYEQYF. V and J are TRBV29-1 and TRBJ2-7; 8 nucleotides line up with TRBD1. CDR3 size: 14 residues. Per the germline V gene, CDR1 is SQVTM and CDR2 is ANQGSEA.

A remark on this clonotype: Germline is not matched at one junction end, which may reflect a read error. The CDR3: CASSFTGQGTDTQYF. CDR3 coding DNA: TGTGCTAGCAGCTTCACCGGACAGGGCACAGATACGCAGTATTTT. The rearrangement uses TRBV6-6 and TRBJ2-3, with 7 bases aligning to TRBD1. The CDR3 is made up of 15 amino acids. CDR1 and CDR2 (germline): MNHNY, SVGAGI (reference sequence).

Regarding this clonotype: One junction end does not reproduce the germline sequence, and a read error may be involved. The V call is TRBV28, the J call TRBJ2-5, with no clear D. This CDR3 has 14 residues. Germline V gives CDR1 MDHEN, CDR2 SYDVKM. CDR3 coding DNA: TGTGCCAGCAGTGCATCCGGTACCCAAGAGAGCCAGTACTTC. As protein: CASSASGTQESQYF.

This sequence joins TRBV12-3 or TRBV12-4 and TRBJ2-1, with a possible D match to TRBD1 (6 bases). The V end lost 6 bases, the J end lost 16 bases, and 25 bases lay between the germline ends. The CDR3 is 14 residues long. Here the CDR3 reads CASSRQEGDNERFF. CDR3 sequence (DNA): TGTGCCAGCAGCCGCCAGGAAGGGGACAATGAGCGATTCTTC.

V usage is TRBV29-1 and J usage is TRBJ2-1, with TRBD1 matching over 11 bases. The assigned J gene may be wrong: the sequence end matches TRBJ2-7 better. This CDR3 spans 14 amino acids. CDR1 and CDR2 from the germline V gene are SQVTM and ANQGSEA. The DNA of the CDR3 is TGCATCGGATGGCCGGGACAGGGGGTGGATGAGCAGTACTTC. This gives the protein CIGWPGQGVDEQYF.